Shown below are 32 T cell receptor beta chains from a single sample sequenced in a study of blood T cell repertoires in COVID-19. Sequencing used immunoSEQ multiplex PCR; TCRdb keeps in-frame clones, though not all of them. Among tens of thousands of clones listed, roughly 80% were seen once. Sequenced material: peripheral blood. These receptors were taken from a woman between 55 and 75 years old with acute or convalescent COVID-19.

V and J are TRBV28 and TRBJ1-5; D gene uncertain. The germline gives CDR1 MDHEN, CDR2 SYDVKM. V was trimmed by 2 bases and J by 5 bases, leaving 10 bases between them. The CDR3 sequence is 14 residues long. In DNA, the CDR3 is TGTGCCAGCAGTTTAACTAGGTATTATCAGCCCCAGCATTTT. This encodes CASSLTRYYQPQHF. Using reference TRBV28 and TRBJ1-5 for the parts outside the CDR3, the full variable domain is DVKVTQSSRYLVKRTGEKVFLECVQDMDHENMFWYRQDPGLGLRLIYFSYDVKMKEKGDIPEGYSVSREKKERFSLILESASTNQTSMYLCASSLTRYYQPQHFGDGTRLSIL.

The chain employs TRBV7-9 and TRBJ2-3; 11 nucleotides agree with TRBD2. This CDR3 has 18 residues. The V and J ends lost 1 base and 2 bases, in that order; junction bases with no gene match: 8. Germline CDR1 and CDR2: SEHNR and FQNEAQ (reference sequence). CDR3 protein: CASSLGRGGLADTDTQYF. The CDR3 DNA is TGTGCCAGCAGCTTAGGTCGGGGGGGACTAGCGGACACAGATACGCAGTATTTT.

The rearrangement joins TRBV7-8 to TRBJ2-1; D possibly corresponds to TRBD1 (6 bases). The germline gives CDR1 SGHVS, CDR2 FQNEAQ. The V end lost 0 bases, the J end lost 9 bases, and 21 bases lay between the germline ends. This CDR3 region has 17 residues. The CDR3 loop reads CASSLATGSGYIGEQFF. The CDR3 DNA is TGTGCCAGCAGCTTAGCCACAGGGAGCGGATATATCGGTGAGCAGTTCTTC.

This clone came up many times. This rearrangement joins TRBV2 to TRBJ2-5, with TRBD1 matching 10 bases. V shed 6 bases, J shed 4 bases, and the junction held 8 bases outside the gene matches. The CDR3 has 15 amino acids. The germline V gene encodes CDR1 SNHLY and CDR2 FYNNEI. The CDR3 nucleotides read TGTGCCAGCAGAGTCGACAGGGGGCATCCAGAGACCCAGTACTTC. This gives the protein CASRVDRGHPETQYF.

V gene TRBV19 combines with J gene TRBJ2-6, with D unresolved. The length of the CDR3 is 16 residues. Germline CDR1 reads LNHDA; CDR2 reads SQIVND (reference sequence). Trimming cost V 1 base and J 0 bases, with 7 bases left between them. Here the CDR3 reads CASSIVSPSGANVLTF. The CDR3 bases are TGTGCCAGTAGTATAGTGAGTCCCTCTGGGGCCAACGTCCTGACTTTC.

This clone was counted between two and nine times. This chain joins TRBV29-1 and TRBJ2-5; no firm D call. Germline CDR1 and CDR2: SQVTM and ANQGSEA. CDR3 length equals 13 residues. With 3 bases removed from V and 1 base from J, the gap between germline ends came to 9 bases. CDR3 protein: CSVDRVGQETQYF. The CDR3 DNA follows: TGCAGCGTTGATCGGGTGGGCCAAGAGACCCAGTACTTC.

The chain employs TRBV7-2 and TRBJ1-1; D unresolved. The ends were cut back, 7 bases at V and 1 base at J, with 10 bases in the middle. CDR1 is SGHTA, CDR2 FQGNSA, per germline. The CDR3 runs to 13 residues. CDR3 sequence (DNA): TGTGCCAGCACCTTTGGCCCGAACACTGAAGCTTTCTTT. This codes for CASTFGPNTEAFF.

The sample holds a few counts of this clone. The gene calls are TRBV27 and TRBJ2-7; a weak D match, TRBD1 (6 bases). CDR3 length: 15 residues. The V and J ends lost 10 bases and 3 bases respectively, with 22 bases between them. CDR1 and CDR2 from the germline V gene are MNHEY and SMNVEV (reference sequence). The CDR3 reads CATTSPGTGFYEQYF. CDR3 sequence (DNA): TGTGCCACCACATCCCCTGGAACAGGGTTCTACGAGCAGTACTTC.

The V gene is TRBV6-5, the J gene TRBJ1-1, with D maybe TRBD1 (6 bases). V was clipped by 4 bases and J by 6 bases, with 15 bases between them. This CDR3 comprises 14 residues. Germline V gene data show CDR1 as MNHEY and CDR2 as SVGAGI. The DNA of the CDR3 is TGTGCCAGCAGTTTAGACAGGAGGTGGCCTGAAGCTTTCTTT. This sequence encodes CASSLDRRWPEAFF.

The chain combines TRBV19 with TRBJ1-1, with unresolved D. The CDR3 consists of 14 residues. V was pared by 4 bases and J by 1 base, with 10 bases between. Germline loops: CDR1 LNHDA, CDR2 SQIVND (reference sequence). In nucleotides, the CDR3 is TGTGCCAGTAGTAGGGCAGAGGGGAACACTGAAGCTTTCTTT. The encoded protein is CASSRAEGNTEAFF.

The chain combines TRBV5-1 with TRBJ1-1, with a tentative D call TRBD1 (5 bases). The V and J ends lost 2 bases and 3 bases respectively, with 11 bases between them. This CDR3 is 14 amino acids long. Germline CDR1 is SGHRS and CDR2 is YFSETQ. DNA of the CDR3: TGCGCCAGCAGCTTTACAGGAGGGGACACTGAAGCTTTCTTT. Its translation: CASSFTGGDTEAFF.

V is TRBV7-2 and J is TRBJ1-2; maybe TRBD1 (5 bases). The CDR3 runs to 14 residues. CDR1 and CDR2 (germline): SGHTA, FQGNSA. V was shortened by 0 bases and J by 2 bases, with 7 bases between the two germline ends. The CDR3 bases are TGTGCCAGCAGCTTAGCGCCAGGGAACTATGGCTACACCTTC. Translating gives CASSLAPGNYGYTF.

This clone has a handful of counts. The chain joins TRBV19 to TRBJ1-2, with D unresolved. Trimming cost V 3 bases and J 1 base, with 6 bases left between them. CDR1 and CDR2 (germline): LNHDA, SQIVND (reference sequence). CDR3 length: 13 amino acids. The chain's CDR3 is CASSITGNYGYTF. As DNA, the CDR3 is TGTGCCAGTAGTATTACGGGTAACTATGGCTACACCTTC.

The J gene is TRBJ2-4, the V gene TRBV11-3; TRBD2 might be the D (5 bases). The V end lost 1 base, the J end lost 7 bases, and 11 bases lay between the germline ends. CDR1 and CDR2 from the germline V gene are SGHNT and YENEEA. The length of the CDR3 is 14 residues. The chain's CDR3 is CASSLGGVGNIQYF. The CDR3 DNA reads TGTGCCAGCAGCTTAGGGGGAGTCGGCAACATTCAGTACTTC.

This chain connects TRBV30 to TRBJ1-4, with unresolved D. This CDR3 contains 15 residues. Per the germline V gene, CDR1 is GTSNPN and CDR2 is SVGIG (reference sequence). V was shortened by 0 bases and J by 5 bases, with 13 bases between the two germline ends. In DNA form, the CDR3 reads TGTGCCTGGAGTGTTTGGAGGGAAGGGAATGAAAAACTGTTTTTT. It translates to CAWSVWREGNEKLFF. The full variable domain, completed using reference TRBV30 and TRBJ1-4, is SQTIHQWPATLVQPVGSPLSLECTVEGTSNPNLYWYRQAAGRGLQLLFYSVGIGQISSEVPQNLSASRPQDRQFILSSKKLLLSDSGFYLCAWSVWREGNEKLFFGSGTQLSVL.

The chain carries TRBV3-1 (or the pseudogene TRBV3-2) and TRBJ1-6; 8 bases line up with TRBD1. Germline trimming cut 2 bases from V and 6 bases from J; bases unmatched to any gene: 9. Per germline, CDR1 LGHDT and CDR2 YNNKEL (reference sequence). The CDR3 loop spans 17 amino acids. The DNA of the CDR3 is TGTGCCAGCAGCCAAACCTCAGGGGGCGCAAGTAATTCACCCCTCCACTTT. It specifies CASSQTSGGASNSPLHF.

This rearrangement joins TRBV3-1 (or the pseudogene TRBV3-2) to TRBJ2-3; 9 bases agree with TRBD2. The CDR3 extends over 17 amino acids. Germline V gives CDR1 LGHDT, CDR2 YNNKEL (reference sequence). V trimming: 4 bases; J trimming: 4 bases; junction bases outside the gene matches: 12. The CDR3 DNA sequence: TGTGCCAGCAGCCGGCGGACGGCGGGGGGGAGGGCAGATACGCAGTATTTT. Protein sequence: CASSRRTAGGRADTQYF.

The V call is TRBV2, the J call TRBJ1-6, with D tentatively TRBD1 (6 bases). Between the trimmed V and J ends, which lost 6 bases and 9 bases, there was a span of 18 bases. The length of the CDR3 is 15 residues. The germline V gene has CDR1 SNHLY and CDR2 FYNNEI. Here the CDR3 reads CASSAPTGRASPLHF. In nucleotides, the CDR3 is TGTGCCAGCAGCGCTCCTACAGGGCGGGCTTCACCCCTCCACTTT.

The chain combines TRBV21-1 with TRBJ2-7; the DNA was not compared with TRBD2, the D call given in the table. TRBV21-1 is classified as a pseudogene. The CDR3 runs to 16 residues. In DNA form, the CDR3 reads TGTGCCAGCAGCAAAGGTGAGCCTCGCCTCTCCTACGAGCAGTACTTC. Translation gives CASSKGEPRLSYEQYF.

This chain joins TRBV4-1 and TRBJ2-3, with D unresolved. The CDR3 is 13 amino acids. Trimming pared 4 bases from V and 1 base from J, leaving 6 bases between. Per the germline V gene, CDR1 is MGHRA and CDR2 is YSYEKL. In nucleotides, the CDR3 is TGCGCCAGCAGCCCACTCCGCACAGATACGCAGTATTTT. It encodes CASSPLRTDTQYF.

This clone was picked up a small number of times. This rearrangement joins TRBV6-1 to TRBJ1-5; no clear D gene. CDR1 is MNHNS, CDR2 SASEGT, per germline. V dropped 2 bases and J dropped 4 bases, with 6 bases sitting between them. CDR3 length equals 13 residues. The CDR3 is CASSEWENQPQHF. The CDR3 region has the DNA TGTGCCAGCAGTGAATGGGAGAATCAGCCCCAGCATTTT.

This clone has a single count. The chain couples TRBV6-4 to TRBJ2-1; D unclear. The V end was cut by 0 bases, the J end by 12 bases, with 15 bases between. Germline V gene lookup returns CDR1 MRHNA and CDR2 SNTAGT. This CDR3 spans 14 amino acids. CDR3 residues: CASSDSAGLGVQFF. The CDR3 DNA sequence: TGTGCCAGCAGTGACTCGGCAGGCTTGGGTGTGCAGTTCTTC.

The V gene is TRBV2, the J gene TRBJ2-7; D gene unclear. Trimming took 3 bases from V and 4 from J, leaving 13 bases between them. The CDR3 sequence is 14 residues long. Germline CDR1 is SNHLY and CDR2 is FYNNEI. The CDR3 bases are TGTGCCAGCAGTGAGGCCACAGTTCAATACGAGCAGTACGTC. Translating it yields CASSEATVQYEQYV.

The genes are TRBV7-8 and TRBJ1-5, with D unclear. Germline-derived CDR1 and CDR2 are SGHVS and FQNEAQ. The CDR3 covers 17 residues. V dropped 2 bases and J dropped 0 bases, with 14 bases sitting between them. In DNA form, the CDR3 reads TGTGCCAGCAGCTTAAGAGGATCGGGGTCTAGCAATCAGCCCCAGCATTTT. Protein: CASSLRGSGSSNQPQHF. Supplemented by reference TRBV7-8 and TRBJ1-5, the full variable domain reads GAGVSQSPRYKVAKRGQDVALRCDPISGHVSLFWYQQALGQGPEFLTYFQNEAQLDKSGLPSDRFFAERPEGSVSTLKIQRTQQEDSAVYLCASSLRGSGSSNQPQHFGDGTRLSIL.

The chain is built from TRBV2 and TRBJ2-5; D may be TRBD2 (5 bases). CDR3 length: 13 amino acids. Germline loops: CDR1 SNHLY, CDR2 FYNNEI. Trimming removed 1 base at V and 7 bases at J, with 10 bases between. The DNA for the CDR3 is TGTGCCAGCAGTGAAGGGCCACTAGGGACCCAGTACTTC. Its translation is CASSEGPLGTQYF. Variable domain in full (rest from reference TRBV2 and TRBJ2-5): EPEVTQTPSHQVTQMGQEVILRCVPISNHLYFYWYRQILGQKVEFLVSFYNNEISEKSEIFDDQFSVERPDGSNFTLKIRSTKLEDSAMYFCASSEGPLGTQYFGPGTRLLVL.

A note on this clone: This may be a read error: a much more frequent sequence differs by one nucleotide. The rearrangement links TRBV11-2 to TRBJ1-1, with 9 bases aligning to TRBD1. CDR1 and CDR2 (germline): SGHAT, FQNNGV. V trimming: 5 bases; J trimming: 11 bases; junction bases outside the gene matches: 3. This CDR3 region has 11 residues. The CDR3 sequence is CASSPGQGAFF. For the CDR3, the DNA is TGTGCCAGCAGCCCGGGACAGGGTGCTTTCTTT.

The V and J genes are TRBV6-5 and TRBJ2-2; D gene unclear. This CDR3 is 14 amino acids long. With 2 bases removed from V and 1 base from J, the gap between germline ends came to 5 bases. Germline V lookup: CDR1 MNHEY, CDR2 SVGAGI. The CDR3 nucleotides are TGTGCCAGCAGTTACAGACAGAACACCGGGGAGCTGTTTTTT. It translates to CASSYRQNTGELFF.

The CDR3 spells CASSEQGLSSYEQYF. The DNA for the CDR3 is TGTGCCAGCAGTGAGCAGGGCCTCAGCTCCTACGAGCAGTACTTC. This chain links TRBV6-1 with TRBJ2-7, with D perhaps matching TRBD1 (5 bases). The CDR3 contains 15 residues. The germline V gene encodes CDR1 MNHNS and CDR2 SASEGT. V was pared by 3 bases and J by 0 bases, with 12 bases between.

This chain links TRBV5-6 with TRBJ2-3; no clear D gene. The CDR3 spans 15 residues. Trimming removed 0 bases at V and 0 bases at J, with 8 bases between. CDR1 is SGHDT and CDR2 is YYEEEE in the germline V gene. The CDR3 here is CASSLVAQSTDTQYF. CDR3 nucleotide sequence: TGTGCCAGCAGCTTGGTTGCACAGAGCACAGATACGCAGTATTTT.

The CDR3: CASSQEGGASTDTQYF. The CDR3 DNA follows: TGCGCCAGCAGCCAAGAGGGCGGGGCGAGCACAGATACGCAGTATTTT. This chain uses TRBV4-3 with TRBJ2-3; a possible D gene is TRBD2 (6 bases). Germline V gene sequence: CDR1 LGHNA, CDR2 YSLEER. Trimming took 0 bases from V and 0 from J, leaving 10 bases between them. CDR3 size: 16 residues.

The chain is built from TRBV27 and TRBJ2-3, with D possibly TRBD2 on 5 matching bases. The V end was cut by 6 bases, the J end by 7 bases, with 11 bases between. This CDR3 spans 12 amino acids. Germline V gene data show CDR1 as MNHEY and CDR2 as SMNVEV (reference sequence). The CDR3 nucleotides are TGTGCCAGCAGCTTCCCGGGGAATACGCAGTATTTT. It specifies CASSFPGNTQYF.

The chain carries TRBV12-5 and TRBJ2-7, with 8 bases aligning to TRBD1. The V and J ends lost 5 bases and 2 bases, in that order; junction bases with no gene match: 14. Looked up from germline, CDR1 is LGHNT and CDR2 is FRNRAP. The CDR3 has 17 residues. CDR3 in amino acids: CASGLNWDRQWAYEQYF. As DNA, the CDR3 is TGTGCTAGTGGTCTCAATTGGGACAGGCAATGGGCCTACGAGCAGTACTTC.